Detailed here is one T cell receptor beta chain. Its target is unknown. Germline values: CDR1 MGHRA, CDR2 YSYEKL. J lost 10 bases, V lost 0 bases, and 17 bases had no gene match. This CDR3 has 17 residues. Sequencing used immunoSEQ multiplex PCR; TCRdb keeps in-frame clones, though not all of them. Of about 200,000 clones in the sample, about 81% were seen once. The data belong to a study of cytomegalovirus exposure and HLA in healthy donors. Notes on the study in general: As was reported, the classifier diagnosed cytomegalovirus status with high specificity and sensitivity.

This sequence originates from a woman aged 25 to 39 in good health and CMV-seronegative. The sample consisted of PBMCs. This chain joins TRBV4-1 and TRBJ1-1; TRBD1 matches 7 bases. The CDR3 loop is CASSQEPTSGQARGAFF. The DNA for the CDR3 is TGCGCCAGCAGCCAAGAACCCACTTCAGGACAGGCCCGAGGAGCTTTCTTT.